Listed below are T cell receptor beta chains from one sample, sequenced in a study of cytomegalovirus exposure and HLA in healthy donors. Repertoires were generated with immunoSEQ multiplex PCR, while TCRdb's copy carries only in-frame clones and drops some. The repertoire includes just over 200,000 clones, around 70% of them detected once, and about 2.8% sits in the top ten. The sample consisted of PBMCs. These receptors were obtained from a man aged 40-49 years in good health and CMV-seropositive. CDR3s include the opening cysteine and the closing phenylalanine or tryptophan. Each record gives: V gene, J gene, D gene, clone size, CDR3 protein, CDR3 DNA. D genes are given only for firm matches. The size field is filled for only some rows; it gives once, few, many or a size class.

v_gene: TRBV11-2
j_gene: TRBJ1-1
d_gene: .
abundance: few
CDR3aa: CASSSGVSTEAFF
CDR3nt: TGTGCCAGCAGCTCAGGGGTAAGCACTGAAGCTTTCTTT

v_gene: TRBV5-4
j_gene: TRBJ2-7
d_gene: .
abundance: .
CDR3aa: CASNHPGREVDEQYF
CDR3nt: TGTGCCAGCAACCACCCCGGCAGGGAAGTGGACGAGCAGTACTTC

v_gene: TRBV9
j_gene: TRBJ2-7
d_gene: TRBD1
abundance: .
CDR3aa: CASSAHGTEGEQYF
CDR3nt: TGTGCCAGCAGCGCCCACGGGACAGAAGGCGAGCAGTACTTC

v_gene: TRBV7-3
j_gene: TRBJ1-1
d_gene: .
abundance: .
CDR3aa: CASSPTSGVTEAFF
CDR3nt: TGTGCCAGCAGCCCAACGTCAGGGGTTACTGAAGCTTTCTTT

v_gene: TRBV5-1
j_gene: TRBJ1-2
d_gene: .
abundance: few
CDR3aa: CASSPNGGYGYTF
CDR3nt: TGCGCCAGCAGCCCTAACGGGGGGTATGGCTACACCTTC

v_gene: TRBV5-1
j_gene: TRBJ2-5
d_gene: TRBD1
abundance: .
CDR3aa: CASSPRDRNQETQYF
CDR3nt: TGCGCCAGCAGCCCTCGGGACAGGAATCAAGAGACCCAGTACTTC

v_gene: TRBV10-3
j_gene: TRBJ2-1
d_gene: .
abundance: .
CDR3aa: CAIAGDAGEQFF
CDR3nt: TGTGCCATCGCAGGGGACGCGGGTGAGCAGTTCTTC

v_gene: TRBV4-1
j_gene: TRBJ2-7
d_gene: TRBD2
abundance: .
CDR3aa: CASSQPGGVPYEQYF
CDR3nt: TGCGCCAGCAGCCAACCTGGGGGGGTCCCCTACGAGCAGTACTTC

v_gene: TRBV18
j_gene: TRBJ1-1
d_gene: .
abundance: .
CDR3aa: CASLRAGGNTEAFF
CDR3nt: TGTGCCAGCTTAAGGGCGGGGGGGAACACTGAAGCTTTCTTT

v_gene: TRBV18
j_gene: TRBJ1-2
d_gene: TRBD1
abundance: few
CDR3aa: CASIATGGYGYTF
CDR3nt: TGTGCCAGCATCGCGACAGGGGGGTACGGCTACACCTTC

v_gene: TRBV7-9
j_gene: TRBJ2-1
d_gene: .
abundance: .
CDR3aa: CSSSQAMGPPSNNEQFF
CDR3nt: TGTTCCAGCAGCCAAGCAATGGGGCCGCCATCGAACAATGAGCAGTTCTTC

v_gene: TRBV6-5
j_gene: TRBJ1-3
d_gene: .
abundance: .
CDR3aa: CASSTESSGNTIYF
CDR3nt: TGTGCCAGCAGTACAGAGAGCTCTGGAAACACCATATATTTT

v_gene: TRBV6-1
j_gene: TRBJ1-4
d_gene: TRBD1
abundance: .
CDR3aa: CASIPGGSNEKLFF
CDR3nt: TGTGCCAGCATCCCAGGGGGTTCTAATGAAAAACTGTTTTTT

v_gene: TRBV5-6
j_gene: TRBJ1-3
d_gene: .
abundance: once
CDR3aa: CASSLGRRKGNTIYF
CDR3nt: TGTGCCAGCAGCTTGGGAAGGAGGAAAGGAAACACCATATATTTT

v_gene: TRBV4-2
j_gene: TRBJ1-4
d_gene: .
abundance: .
CDR3aa: CASTAGGNEKLFF
CDR3nt: TGTGCCAGCACAGCGGGGGGGAATGAAAAACTGTTTTTT

v_gene: TRBV12-5
j_gene: TRBJ2-7
d_gene: .
abundance: .
CDR3aa: CASGLVQAGEQYF
CDR3nt: TGTGCTAGTGGTTTGGTACAGGCAGGCGAGCAGTACTTC

v_gene: TRBV9
j_gene: TRBJ1-1
d_gene: TRBD1
abundance: few
CDR3aa: CASSLRGDRGSTEAFF
CDR3nt: TGTGCCAGCAGCCTTCGTGGGGACAGGGGCAGCACTGAAGCTTTCTTT

v_gene: TRBV7-9
j_gene: TRBJ1-4
d_gene: TRBD1
abundance: .
CDR3aa: CASSGTGLVELFF
CDR3nt: TGTGCCAGCAGCGGGACAGGGCTAGTTGAACTGTTTTTT

v_gene: TRBV6-6
j_gene: TRBJ2-1
d_gene: TRBD2
abundance: .
CDR3aa: CASIRTSVDQYNEQFF
CDR3nt: TGTGCCAGCATACGGACTAGCGTCGACCAATACAATGAGCAGTTCTTC

v_gene: TRBV7-9
j_gene: TRBJ1-1
d_gene: .
abundance: .
CDR3aa: CASSLDIAGNTEAFF
CDR3nt: TGTGCCAGCAGCTTAGACATTGCGGGGAACACTGAAGCTTTCTTT

v_gene: TRBV7-2
j_gene: TRBJ1-3
d_gene: .
abundance: .
CDR3aa: CASSWASGNTIYF
CDR3nt: TGTGCCAGCAGTTGGGCCTCTGGAAACACCATATATTTT

v_gene: TRBV7-9
j_gene: TRBJ1-5
d_gene: TRBD1
abundance: once
CDR3aa: CSSSLVTGNGNQPQHF
CDR3nt: TGTTCCAGCAGCTTAGTGACAGGGAACGGCAATCAGCCCCAGCATTTT

v_gene: TRBV28
j_gene: TRBJ2-3
d_gene: .
abundance: .
CDR3aa: CASPPVPQGQYTDTQYF
CDR3nt: TGTGCCAGCCCCCCGGTCCCCCAGGGCCAATACACAGATACGCAGTATTTT

v_gene: TRBV6-6
j_gene: TRBJ1-4
d_gene: .
abundance: .
CDR3aa: CASRTEEKLFF
CDR3nt: TGTGCCAGCAGGACGGAGGAAAAACTGTTTTTT

v_gene: TRBV4-1
j_gene: TRBJ2-3
d_gene: .
abundance: .
CDR3aa: CASSHSLAPDTQYF
CDR3nt: TGCGCCAGCAGCCATAGCCTAGCCCCCGATACGCAGTATTTT

v_gene: TRBV7-2
j_gene: TRBJ2-1
d_gene: .
abundance: .
CDR3aa: CASRLDDPEVIF
CDR3nt: TGTGCCAGCAGACTAGACGACCCCGAGGTAATCTTC

v_gene: TRBV7-9
j_gene: TRBJ1-1
d_gene: .
abundance: few
CDR3aa: CASSPRVDMNTEAFF
CDR3nt: TGTGCCAGCAGCCCGAGGGTAGACATGAACACTGAAGCTTTCTTT

v_gene: TRBV6-6
j_gene: TRBJ2-3
d_gene: .
abundance: .
CDR3aa: CASSPHRPRTDTQYF
CDR3nt: TGTGCCAGCAGTCCGCACAGACCGAGAACAGATACGCAGTATTTT

v_gene: TRBV7-8
j_gene: TRBJ2-3
d_gene: TRBD1
abundance: .
CDR3aa: CASSYGTGPDTQYF
CDR3nt: TGTGCCAGCAGCTACGGGACAGGGCCAGATACGCAGTATTTT